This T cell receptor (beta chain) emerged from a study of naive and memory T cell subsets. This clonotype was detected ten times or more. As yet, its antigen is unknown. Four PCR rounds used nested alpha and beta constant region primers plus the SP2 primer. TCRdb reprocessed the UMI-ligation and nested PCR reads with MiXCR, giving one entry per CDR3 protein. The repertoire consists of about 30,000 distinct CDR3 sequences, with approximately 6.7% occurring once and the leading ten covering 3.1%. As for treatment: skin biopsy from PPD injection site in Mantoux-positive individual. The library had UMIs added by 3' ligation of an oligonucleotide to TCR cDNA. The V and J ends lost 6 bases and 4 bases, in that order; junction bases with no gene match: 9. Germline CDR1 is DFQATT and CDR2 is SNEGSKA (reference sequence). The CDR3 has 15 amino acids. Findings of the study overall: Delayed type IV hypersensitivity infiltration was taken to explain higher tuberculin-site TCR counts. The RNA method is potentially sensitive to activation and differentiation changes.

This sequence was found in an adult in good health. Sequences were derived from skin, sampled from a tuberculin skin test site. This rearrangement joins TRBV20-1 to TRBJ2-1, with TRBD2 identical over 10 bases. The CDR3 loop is CSAPSSGGAYNEQFF. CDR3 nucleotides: TGCAGTGCCCCTTCGAGCGGGGGGGCATACAATGAGCAGTTCTTC.